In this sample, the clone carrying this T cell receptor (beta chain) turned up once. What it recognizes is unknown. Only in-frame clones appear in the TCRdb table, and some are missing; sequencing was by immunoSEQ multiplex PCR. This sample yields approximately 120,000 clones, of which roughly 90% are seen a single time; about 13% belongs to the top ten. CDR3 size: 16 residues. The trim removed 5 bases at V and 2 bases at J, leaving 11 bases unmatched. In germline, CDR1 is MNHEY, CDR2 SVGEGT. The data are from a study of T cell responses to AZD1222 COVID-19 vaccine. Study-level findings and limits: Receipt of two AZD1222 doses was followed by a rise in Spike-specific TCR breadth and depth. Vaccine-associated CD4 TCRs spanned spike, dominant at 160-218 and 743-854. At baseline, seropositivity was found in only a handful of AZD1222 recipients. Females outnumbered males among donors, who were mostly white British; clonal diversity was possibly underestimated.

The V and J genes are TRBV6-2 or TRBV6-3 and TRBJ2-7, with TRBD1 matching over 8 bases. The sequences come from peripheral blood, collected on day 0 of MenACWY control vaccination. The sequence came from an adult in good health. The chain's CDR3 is CASSPGTGPRAYEQYF. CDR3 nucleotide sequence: TGTGCCAGCAGTCCCGGGACAGGCCCCCGCGCCTACGAGCAGTACTTC.